The 20 T cell receptor beta chains given below trace back to one sample, sequenced in a study of T cell responses to AZD1222 COVID-19 vaccine. Generated by immunoSEQ multiplex PCR, the TCRdb table keeps only in-frame clones and is missing some. The sample has 140,000 to 150,000 clones; 90% to 95% are singletons. Sequences were derived from peripheral blood, sampled on day 0 of AZD1222 vaccination. Receptors were obtained from an adult in good health.

The genes are TRBV19 and TRBJ2-1; D is possibly TRBD1 or TRBD2 (7 bases each). The ends were cut back, 0 bases at V and 6 bases at J, with 18 bases in the middle. Germline lookup yields CDR1 LNHDA and CDR2 SQIVND (reference sequence). The CDR3 is made up of 17 amino acids. CDR3 amino acids: CASSIDQGVSSGNEQFF. The DNA of the CDR3 is TGTGCCAGTAGTATAGATCAGGGGGTGTCTAGCGGCAATGAGCAGTTCTTC.

The chain carries TRBV11-3 and TRBJ1-1; 9 positions match TRBD1. The ends lost 5 bases at V and 8 bases at J; junction bases unmatched: 6. The CDR3 loop spans 13 amino acids. Germline CDR1 is SGHNT and CDR2 is YENEEA. CDR3: CASSTTGTGEAFF. The CDR3, as DNA: TGTGCCAGCAGCACCACCGGGACAGGGGAAGCTTTCTTT.

V usage is TRBV12-5 and J usage is TRBJ2-5; TRBD2 might be the D (5 bases). Deletions cut 0 bases from V and 1 base from J, with 6 bases between. Germline V lookup: CDR1 LGHNT, CDR2 FRNRAP. CDR3 length: 14 residues. The DNA of the CDR3 is TGTGCTAGTGGTTTGGTACTAGGCCAAGAGACCCAGTACTTC. Residues: CASGLVLGQETQYF.

The chain carries TRBV23-1 and TRBJ2-1; the D gene is possibly TRBD1 (7 bases). TRBV23-1 carries the ORF label, with uncertain function. The V end was cut by 2 bases, the J end by 7 bases, with 21 bases between. The CDR3 length is 17 residues. CDR3 DNA sequence: TGCGCCAGCAGTCAACCAGGAGGGGGCGATTTACGGAATGAGCAGTTCTTC. The encoded protein is CASSQPGGGDLRNEQFF.

This clone has only a few counts. The rearrangement joins TRBV6-2 or TRBV6-3 to TRBJ2-7, with TRBD2 matching 11 bases. The CDR3 is made up of 15 amino acids. CDR1 is MNHEY and CDR2 is SVGEGT in the germline V gene. V lost 6 bases and J lost 4; bases outside the gene matches: 8. DNA of the CDR3: TGTGCCAGCAGCCTACTAGCGGGAGAGGGGTACGAGCAGTACTTC. Residues: CASSLLAGEGYEQYF.

The chain links TRBV3-1 (or the pseudogene TRBV3-2) to TRBJ2-7; perhaps D is TRBD1 or TRBD2 (5 bases each). Trimming shortened V by 4 bases and J by 1 base, and 14 bases separated the two germline ends. This CDR3 is 15 amino acids long. Germline CDR1 LGHDT, CDR2 YNNKEL (reference sequence). The CDR3 reads CASSLGPLESYEQYF. The CDR3 nucleotides read TGTGCCAGCAGCCTGGGACCCCTCGAGTCCTACGAGCAGTACTTC.

The chain carries TRBV11-2 and TRBJ2-5, with 7 positions matching TRBD2. V was pared by 3 bases and J by 4 bases, with 5 bases of the junction left unmatched. CDR1 is SGHAT, CDR2 FQNNGV, per germline. This CDR3 comprises 14 residues. The CDR3 DNA is TGTGCCAGCAGCTTCTTAGCGGGTGGAGAGACCCAGTACTTC. Its translation: CASSFLAGGETQYF. Full variable domain (outside the CDR3, taken from reference TRBV11-2 and TRBJ2-5): EAGVAQSPRYKIIEKRQSVAFWCNPISGHATLYWYQQILGQGPKLLIQFQNNGVVDDSQLPKDRFSAERLKGVDSTLKIQPAKLEDSAVYLCASSFLAGGETQYFGPGTRLLVL.

This clone was detected only a few times. The DNA for the CDR3 is TGCAGTGCTAGAAGCACAGATACGCAGTATTTT. This translates into CSARSTDTQYF. This chain links TRBV20-1 with TRBJ2-3; no clear D gene. The CDR3 runs 11 residues. Germline assignment: CDR1 DFQATT and CDR2 SNEGSKA (reference sequence). Trimming removed 2 bases at V and 0 bases at J, with 0 bases between.

This sequence joins TRBV6-4 and TRBJ1-2; D possibly corresponds to TRBD1 (5 bases). There are 15 residues in the CDR3. Germline-derived CDR1 and CDR2 are MRHNA and SNTAGT. V was shortened by 2 bases and J by 4 bases, with 14 bases between the two germline ends. CDR3 residues: CASSDKDSTIYGYTF. CDR3 sequence (DNA): TGTGCCAGCAGTGACAAAGACAGCACGATCTATGGCTACACCTTC.

The gene calls are TRBV30 and TRBJ1-2, with unresolved D. V was shortened by 3 bases and J by 4 bases, with 9 bases between the two germline ends. The CDR3 is 12 amino acids. The germline V gene has CDR1 GTSNPN and CDR2 SVGIG (reference sequence). The CDR3 DNA reads TGTGCCTGGAGCGTTACGGGCTATGGCTACACCTTC. Protein sequence: CAWSVTGYGYTF.

The chain combines TRBV15 with TRBJ2-1; TRBD2 matches 10 bases. J lost 7 bases, V lost 6 bases, and 6 bases had no gene match. This CDR3 is 14 amino acids long. The germline CDR1 and CDR2 sequences are LNHNV and YYDKDF (reference sequence). CDR3 DNA: TGTGCCACCAGACCTAGCGGGAGTCCGAATGAGCAGTTCTTC. Translated, it gives CATRPSGSPNEQFF.

This sequence joins TRBV27 and TRBJ2-2; unclear D gene. V shed 2 bases and J shed 1 base, with 8 bases lying between them. This CDR3 is 15 amino acids long. The germline gives CDR1 MNHEY, CDR2 SMNVEV (reference sequence). This CDR3 is CASSLTWGNTGELFF. The CDR3 region has the DNA TGTGCCAGCAGTTTAACATGGGGGAACACCGGGGAGCTGTTTTTT.

The chain combines TRBV6-5 with TRBJ1-2; TRBD1 might be the D (5 bases). V was clipped by 0 bases and J by 4 bases, with 9 bases between them. Germline V gene lookup returns CDR1 MNHEY and CDR2 SVGAGI. The CDR3 contains 14 residues. CDR3 bases: TGTGCCAGCAGTTACTCTGGGGGGGGCTATGGCTACACCTTC. Translated: CASSYSGGGYGYTF.

The chain carries TRBV18 and TRBJ2-1; unclear D gene. This CDR3 is 14 amino acids long. With 3 bases removed from V and 8 bases from J, the gap between germline ends came to 14 bases. CDR1 and CDR2 (germline): KGHSH, LQKENI. CDR3 amino acids: CASSPPALAYEQFF. The CDR3 bases are TGTGCCAGCTCACCCCCCGCCCTTGCGTATGAGCAGTTCTTC.

The chain uses TRBV10-3 and TRBJ2-2, with a weak D call TRBD2 (5 bases). CDR3 length: 14 amino acids. With 6 bases removed from V and 6 bases from J, the gap between germline ends came to 14 bases. Germline V gene sequence: CDR1 ENHRY, CDR2 SYGVKD. The CDR3: CAIRISGAAGELFF. The DNA for the CDR3 is TGTGCCATCAGGATCAGCGGAGCGGCCGGGGAGCTGTTTTTT.

The chain recombines TRBV18 with TRBJ2-1; D ambiguous. Trimming cost V 2 bases and J 3 bases, with 11 bases left between them. In germline, CDR1 is KGHSH, CDR2 LQKENI. The length of the CDR3 is 15 residues. The CDR3 coding sequence is TGTGCCAGCTCACCAAAACTCCTTGACTACAATGAGCAGTTCTTC. Residues: CASSPKLLDYNEQFF. Combining the CDR3 with reference TRBV18 and TRBJ2-1 gives the whole variable domain NAGVMQNPRHLVRRRGQEARLRCSPMKGHSHVYWYRQLPEEGLKFMVYLQKENIIDESGMPKERFSAEFPKEGPSILRIQQVVRGDSAAYFCASSPKLLDYNEQFFGPGTRLTVL.

The chain carries TRBV6-1 and TRBJ2-3; 7 nucleotides agree with TRBD1. Germline lookup yields CDR1 MNHNS and CDR2 SASEGT. V shed 3 bases, J shed 0 bases, and the junction held 3 bases outside the gene matches. The CDR3 runs 15 residues. The DNA of the CDR3 is TGTGCCAGCAGTGACACAGGGGCTAGCACAGATACGCAGTATTTT. Its protein is CASSDTGASTDTQYF.

V and J are TRBV9 and TRBJ1-2; D is perhaps TRBD1 (6 bases). V lost 4 bases and J lost 8, with 18 bases in between. There are 14 residues in the CDR3. Germline loops: CDR1 SGDLS, CDR2 YYNGEE. The CDR3 loop reads CASSLRRTDVGYTF. CDR3 DNA sequence: TGTGCCAGCAGCTTGCGTAGGACAGACGTCGGCTACACCTTC.

The chain has TRBV19 and TRBJ2-7; TRBD2 agrees at 12 bases. The CDR3 is 14 residues long. Germline CDR1 LNHDA, CDR2 SQIVND (reference sequence). Trimming at V came to 4 bases and at J to 5 bases, leaving 3 bases not matched to a gene. CDR3 DNA: TGTGCCAGTAGTAGGACTAGCGGGAACCACGAGCAGTACTTC. It yields the protein CASSRTSGNHEQYF. Full variable domain (rest looked up from reference TRBV19 and TRBJ2-7): DGGITQSPKYLFRKEGQNVTLSCEQNLNHDAMYWYRQDPGQGLRLIYYSQIVNDFQKGDIAEGYSVSREKKESFPLTVTSAQKNPTAFYLCASSRTSGNHEQYFGPGTRLTVT.

This chain connects TRBV27 to TRBJ2-2; D gene ambiguous. V lost 4 bases and J lost 1, with 7 bases in between. Looked up from germline, CDR1 is MNHEY and CDR2 is SMNVEV (reference sequence). This CDR3 is 14 amino acids long. Here the CDR3 reads CASSSRGNTGELFF. Written as DNA, the CDR3 is TGTGCCAGCAGTTCTCGCGGGAACACCGGGGAGCTGTTTTTT.